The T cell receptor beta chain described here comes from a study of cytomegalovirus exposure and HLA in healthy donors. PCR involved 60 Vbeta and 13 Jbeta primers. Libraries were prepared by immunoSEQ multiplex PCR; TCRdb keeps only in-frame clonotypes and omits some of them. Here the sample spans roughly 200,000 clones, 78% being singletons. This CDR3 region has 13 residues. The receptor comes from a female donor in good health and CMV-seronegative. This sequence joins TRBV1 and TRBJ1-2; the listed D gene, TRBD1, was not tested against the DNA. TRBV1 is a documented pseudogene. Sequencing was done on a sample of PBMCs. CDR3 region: CTSSHGQGYGYTF. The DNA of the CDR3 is TGCACCAGCAGCCATGGACAGGGATATGGCTACACCTTC.